This entry is about one T cell receptor beta chain. This clonotype is a singleton in its sample. The specificity of this receptor is unknown. Nothing much larger sits one base from this clone, and base qualities are not available. The record originates from a study of blood T cells in healthy people across ages (dated by TCRdb to between 2014 and 2016). At the level of the whole study: In model experiments, roughly one uniquely barcoded TCR beta cDNA molecule per two T cells was captured by template switching. Four age groups were formed from the donors: young (average approximately 15 years), middle-aged (roughly 38), aged (around 68) and long-lived (roughly 81). Donors of different ages were randomly distributed across sequencing lanes to avoid experimental bias. Two additional independent replicas of 1 million unique cDNA reads from the same blood draw were analyzed for two donors (one aged 18 to 30 and one aged 80 or older). Age-related changes in TCR beta repertoire diversity were measured in the study by deep sequencing normalized with unique cDNA molecular identifiers.

Library construction relied on 5' RACE. TCRdb names Illumina HiSeq 2500 as the instrument used. The second PCR ran for roughly 7 to 11 cycles and used a J-beta primer mix along with a sample-barcoded 5' primer. A unique molecular identifier was introduced onto each TCR beta cDNA molecule by a template-switch 5' adaptor carrying 12 random nucleotides. Each sample yielded at least 2.5 million CDR3-containing paired-end reads. All of the RNA was converted into first-strand cDNA using the Mint cDNA synthesis kit, with a TRBC-specific oligonucleotide serving as the primer. Following uracil-DNA glycosylase treatment, a first 18-cycle PCR with universal primers M1SS and BC2_uni_R was performed on all cDNA. As for the original processing: For normalization, 1 million high-quality reads were randomly selected from each sample, with every read carrying a distinct molecular identifier. Instead of being binned into consensus sequences, reads that shared molecular identifiers were thrown out. MiTCR, run with a Q25 quality threshold and the strictest error-elimination algorithm, handled CDR3 identification, clonotype clustering and error correction. A nonparametric unseen species model with Euler transformation was used to estimate a lower bound on total TCR beta diversity. The public sequencing data were trimmed at Q25 with fastp and processed into clonotypes with MiXCR by TCRdb, which kept only in-frame beta chains. Each record represents a unique CDR3 protein, reported with the most common genes and DNA among its rows. What appears here as the V and J calls and clone size reflects TCRdb's work, not the paper's. The sample yields hundreds of thousands of distinct CDR3 sequences; more than 55% were counted once. In total, the top ten clones hold more than 25% of the sample.

From the cysteine through the phenylalanine, the CDR3 covers 16 amino acids. The entry retains the CDR3 DNA only, 48 bases that are in frame from base 1. Results and caveats for the whole study, not just this receptor: Estimates of total diversity based on one million sequenced T cells were regarded as lower bounds and as underestimates. There was a strong correlation between observed TCR beta diversity and the percentage of naive T cells measured by flow cytometry. Bulk unsorted PBMC profiling prevented conclusive comparison of naive and antigen-experienced compartments. Donor CMV infection status was unknown, potentially confounding age-related changes in expanded clonotypes. Compared with the aged group, more naive CD4+ T cells, fewer expanded clones and increased TCR diversity were shown by the long-lived group, suggesting age selection. As age increased, observed TCR beta diversity per million T cells dropped in a roughly linear way, and a significant reduction was already evident by age 40.

The roughly 42 donors, aged roughly 6 to 90 years, were systemically healthy Caucasian individuals from Russia. Each donor gave roughly 9.5 milliliters of peripheral blood, collected into EDTA-treated Vacutainer tubes. Ficoll-Paque density-gradient centrifugation was used to isolate PBMCs, with at least 6.5 million per sample. Total RNA, at least 5.5 micrograms per sample, was extracted from PBMCs with Trizol reagent. For every donor, flow cytometry on a PBMC aliquot measured the percentage of naive CD45RAhigh/CD27high T cells. This TCR derives from a man between 40 and 49 years old in good health. Sequenced: blood. The V gene is TRBV21-1 and the J gene is TRBJ2-3; the table's D call TRBD1 went unverified against the DNA. TRBV21-1 is flagged as a pseudogene. The CDR3 in this case is CASSKAELSREDTQYF. The bases are TGTGCCAGCAGCAAAGCGGAGCTCTCACGGGAAGATACGCAGTATTTT.